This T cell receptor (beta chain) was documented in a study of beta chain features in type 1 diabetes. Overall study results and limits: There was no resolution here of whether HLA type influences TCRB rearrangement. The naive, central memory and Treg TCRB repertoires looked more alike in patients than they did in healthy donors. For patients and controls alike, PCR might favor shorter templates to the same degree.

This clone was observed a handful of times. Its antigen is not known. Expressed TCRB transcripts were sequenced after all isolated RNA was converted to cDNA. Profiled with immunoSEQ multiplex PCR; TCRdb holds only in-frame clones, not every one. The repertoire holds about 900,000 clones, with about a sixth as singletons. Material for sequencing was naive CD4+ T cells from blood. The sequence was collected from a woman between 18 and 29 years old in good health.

The CDR3 DNA is TGTGCCAGCAGCTTTAGACAGGGTAGCAACAATGAGCAGTTCTTC. Protein product: CASSFRQGSNNEQFF. The gene calls are TRBV13 and TRBJ2-1, with 7 bases identical to TRBD1. Losses at the gene ends were 3 bases for V and 5 bases for J; bases not matched to a gene: 7. This CDR3 spans 15 amino acids. Germline V gene lookup returns CDR1 PRHDT and CDR2 FYEKMQ (reference sequence).